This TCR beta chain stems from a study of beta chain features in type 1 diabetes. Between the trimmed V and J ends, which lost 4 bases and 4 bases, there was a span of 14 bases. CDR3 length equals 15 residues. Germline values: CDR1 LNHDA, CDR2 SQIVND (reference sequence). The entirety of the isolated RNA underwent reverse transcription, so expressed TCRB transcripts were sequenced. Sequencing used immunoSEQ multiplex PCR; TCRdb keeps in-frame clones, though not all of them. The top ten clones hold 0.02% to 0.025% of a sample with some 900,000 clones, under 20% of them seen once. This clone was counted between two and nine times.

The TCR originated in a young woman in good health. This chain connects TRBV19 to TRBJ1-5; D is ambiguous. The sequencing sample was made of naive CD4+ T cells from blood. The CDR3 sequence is CASSTFGERNQPQHF. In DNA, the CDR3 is TGTGCCAGTAGTACCTTCGGGGAAAGGAATCAGCCCCAGCATTTT.